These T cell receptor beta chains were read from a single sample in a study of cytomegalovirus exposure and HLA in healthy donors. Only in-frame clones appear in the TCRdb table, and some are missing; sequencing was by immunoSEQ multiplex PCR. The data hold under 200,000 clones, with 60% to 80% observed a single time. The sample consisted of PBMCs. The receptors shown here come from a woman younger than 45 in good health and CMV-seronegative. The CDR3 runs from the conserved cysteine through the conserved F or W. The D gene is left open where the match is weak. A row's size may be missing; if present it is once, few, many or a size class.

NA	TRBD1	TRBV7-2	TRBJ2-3	TGTGCCAGCAGCTTACAAACAGGGGGAACAGATACGCAGTATTTT	CASSLQTGGTDTQYF
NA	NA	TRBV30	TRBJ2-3	TGTGCCTGGAGTGGAGTAGCGGCTACAGATACGCAGTATTTT	CAWSGVAATDTQYF
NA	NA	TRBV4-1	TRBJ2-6	TGCGCCAGCAGCCTAGGGGGCTCTGGGGCCAACGTCCTGACTTTC	CASSLGGSGANVLTF
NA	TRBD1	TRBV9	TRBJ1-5	TGTGCCAGCAGCGCCGGGGACAGGGGTTTAGGGCAGCCCCAGCATTTT	CASSAGDRGLGQPQHF
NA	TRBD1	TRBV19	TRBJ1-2	TGTGCCAGTAGTATAGGAGGAGGGGGCGGCTACACCTTC	CASSIGGGGGYTF
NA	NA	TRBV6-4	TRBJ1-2	TGTGCCAGCAGTGAAAACAGAAAAAACTATGGCTACACCTTC	CASSENRKNYGYTF
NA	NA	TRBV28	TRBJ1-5	TGTGCCAGCCGAGGGAGGGGTAGTAGCAATCAGCCCCAGCATTTT	CASRGRGSSNQPQHF
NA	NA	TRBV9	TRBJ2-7	TGTGCCAGCAGCGTAGGGTACACTCGGAGGTTAGGCGACGAGCAGTACTTC	CASSVGYTRRLGDEQYF
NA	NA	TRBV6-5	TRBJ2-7	TGTGCCAGCAGCCTATACAGGGAGCCCTACGAGCAGTACTTC	CASSLYREPYEQYF
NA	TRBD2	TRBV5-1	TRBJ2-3	TGCGCCAGCAGCAATATAGCGGGGACGGATACGCAGTATTTT	CASSNIAGTDTQYF
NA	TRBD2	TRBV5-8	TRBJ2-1	TGTGCCAGCGGCCTCCCGGGGGGGCCGACAAACAATGAGCAGTTCTTC	CASGLPGGPTNNEQFF
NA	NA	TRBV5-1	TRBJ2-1	TGCGCCAGCAGCCTGGGTGTCGGGTGGGCGGTTCAGGGTGAGCAGTTCTTC	CASSLGVGWAVQGEQFF
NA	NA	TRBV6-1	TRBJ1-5	TGTGCCAGCAGTGATTTCAGGGCTTTAAATCAGCCCCAGCATTTT	CASSDFRALNQPQHF
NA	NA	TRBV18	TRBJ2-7	TGTGCCAGCTCACCAGCCTATGAGGGATCCTACGAGCAGTACTTC	CASSPAYEGSYEQYF
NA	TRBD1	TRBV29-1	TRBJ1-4	TGCAGCGGACAGGGGGCAACTAATGAAAAACTGTTTTTT	CSGQGATNEKLFF
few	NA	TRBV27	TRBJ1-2	TGTGCCAGCAGTCCGGGGGGCCGGGGAGCTAACTATGGCTACACCTTC	CASSPGGRGANYGYTF
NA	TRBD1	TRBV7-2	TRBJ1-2	TGTGCCAGCAGCTTAGGAGGGGGACAGGGGGACTATGGCTACACCTTC	CASSLGGGQGDYGYTF
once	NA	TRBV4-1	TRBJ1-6	TGCGCCAGCGGCCAAGAAGACAGGCTCCATTCACCCCTCCACTTT	CASGQEDRLHSPLHF
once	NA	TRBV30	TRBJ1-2	TGTGCCTGGAGTGCAACGGTGTCCCAAAGTGGCTACACCTTC	CAWSATVSQSGYTF
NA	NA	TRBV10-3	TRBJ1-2	TGTGCCATCAGTGAGTCGAGACCCGGGGGAGCTGGTGGCTACACCTTC	CAISESRPGGAGGYTF
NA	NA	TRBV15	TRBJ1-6	TGTGCCACCAGCAGAGATAGAAATTCACCCCTCCACTTT	CATSRDRNSPLHF
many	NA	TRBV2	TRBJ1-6	TGTGCCAGCACGGGTTTTCTGGGAGTGGGGTCCTCACCCCTCCACTTT	CASTGFLGVGSSPLHF
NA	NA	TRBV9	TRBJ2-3	TGTGCCAGCAGCGTAGGCGGGGCCAGCACAGATACGCAGTATTTT	CASSVGGASTDTQYF
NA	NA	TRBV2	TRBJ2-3	TGTGCCAGCAGTGAAGCGGGGACACTACGCACAGATACGCAGTATTTT	CASSEAGTLRTDTQYF